This T cell receptor beta chain was found in a study of blood T cell repertoires in COVID-19. Study at large: Some COVID-19 samples were acute and others convalescent; all came from the United States, Italy and Spain. From T cells, B-cell-depleted T cells, or PBMCs came the material, which was cDNA or gDNA.

This table comes from immunoSEQ multiplex PCR, and its TCRdb copy is limited to in-frame clones, with some not included. The profile shows tens of thousands of clones, roughly 80% of them singletons. Sequencing input: peripheral blood. The clonotype originates from a man between 65 and 85 years old with acute or convalescent COVID-19.

The CDR3 spells CASSLLITGNTEAFF. The DNA for the CDR3 is TGTGCCAGCAGCCTCCTGATAACAGGGAACACTGAAGCTTTCTTT. V is TRBV11-2 and J is TRBJ1-1, with TRBD1 as a possible D gene (5 bases). Germline CDR1 and CDR2: SGHAT and FQNNGV. The CDR3 loop spans 15 amino acids. V was trimmed by 5 bases and J by 1 base, leaving 14 bases between them.